Below, 29 T cell receptor beta chains from the same sample are listed, as sequenced in a study of cytomegalovirus exposure and HLA in healthy donors. The PCR employed 60 Vbeta primers together with 13 Jbeta primers. The data were produced by immunoSEQ multiplex PCR, yet TCRdb's version contains in-frame clones alone and is incomplete. This table has 100,000 to 150,000 clones, over 70% appearing once. Sequencing was performed on PBMCs. The receptors originated from a female donor in good health and CMV-seronegative.

V gene TRBV19 combines with J gene TRBJ2-7; 9 bases align to TRBD2. Germline V lookup: CDR1 LNHDA, CDR2 SQIVND (reference sequence). CDR3 length equals 14 residues. V gave up 9 bases and J gave up 3 bases; unmatched junction bases: 9. The CDR3 loop is CASSRAGGLYEQYF. CDR3 DNA sequence: TGTGCCAGCAGTCGAGCGGGAGGCCTCTACGAGCAGTACTTC. The variable domain in full, with the rest retrieved from reference TRBV19 and TRBJ2-7, is DGGITQSPKYLFRKEGQNVTLSCEQNLNHDAMYWYRQDPGQGLRLIYYSQIVNDFQKGDIAEGYSVSREKKESFPLTVTSAQKNPTAFYLCASSRAGGLYEQYFGPGTRLTVT.

V and J are TRBV6-1 and TRBJ1-3, with a possible D match to TRBD1 (6 bases). V was shortened by 5 bases and J by 0 bases, with 11 bases between the two germline ends. From germline, CDR1 is MNHNS and CDR2 SASEGT. The CDR3 covers 15 residues. This CDR3 reads CASSQGHYSGNTIYF. The DNA of the CDR3 is TGTGCCAGCAGTCAGGGACACTACTCTGGAAACACCATATATTTT.

The genes are TRBV5-1 and TRBJ1-1; D unresolved. Trimming took 4 bases from V and 2 from J, leaving 9 bases between them. Germline CDR1 is SGHRS and CDR2 is YFSETQ. The CDR3 has 13 residues. In nucleotides, the CDR3 is TGCGCCAGCAGCCCGGGTATAAACACTGAAGCTTTCTTT. Protein sequence: CASSPGINTEAFF.

This clone was seen once. The chain is built from TRBV29-1 and TRBJ2-1; 8 nucleotides agree with TRBD2. With 3 bases clipped from V and 7 bases from J, the junction kept 5 bases outside the gene matches. CDR3 length equals 13 residues. Germline assignment: CDR1 SQVTM and CDR2 ANQGSEA. The CDR3 DNA is TGCAGCGTTGAGGGGACTAGTTCTAATGAGCAGTTCTTC. This codes for CSVEGTSSNEQFF.

This rearrangement joins TRBV7-9 to TRBJ2-3; D is undetermined. This CDR3 contains 12 residues. CDR1 SEHNR and CDR2 FQNEAQ come from the germline V gene (reference sequence). V lost 8 bases, J lost 2 bases, and 8 bases lay in between. The CDR3: CASGSTTDTQYF. CDR3 nucleotide sequence: TGTGCCAGCGGTAGCACCACAGATACGCAGTATTTT.

The chain couples TRBV11-1 to TRBJ2-7; 7 nucleotides match TRBD1. CDR1 is SGHAT and CDR2 is FQDESV in the germline V gene (reference sequence). The CDR3 consists of 19 residues. J was trimmed by 5 bases and V by 0 bases; bases with no gene match: 19. CDR3 sequence: CASSLALGTVWSFSDEQYF. The CDR3 DNA reads TGTGCCAGCAGCTTAGCGTTAGGGACAGTGTGGTCGTTTTCCGACGAGCAGTACTTC.

The V call is TRBV21-1, the J call TRBJ2-5; TRBD1, as called in the table, went unchecked against the DNA. TRBV21-1 is given as a pseudogene. There are 18 residues in the CDR3. CDR3 in DNA: TGTGCCAGCAGCAAAGACTACCGTGACAGGGGGCAACAAGAGACCCAGTACTTC. Its protein is CASSKDYRDRGQQETQYF.

The rearrangement uses TRBV6-6 and TRBJ1-5, with TRBD1 matching 11 bases. In germline, CDR1 is MNHNY, CDR2 SVGAGI (reference sequence). CDR3 size: 15 residues. V was pared by 5 bases and J by 6 bases, with 6 bases of the junction left unmatched. The CDR3 protein is CASSTPGQGGQPQHF. The CDR3, as DNA: TGTGCCAGCAGTACGCCGGGACAGGGGGGTCAGCCCCAGCATTTT.

The chain employs TRBV5-1 and TRBJ2-2, with unresolved D. Germline V gives CDR1 SGHRS, CDR2 YFSETQ. Trimming left V 7 bases short and J 2 bases short, with 12 bases between. The CDR3 is made up of 14 amino acids. This chain's CDR3 is CASRSPGNTGELFF. DNA of the CDR3: TGCGCCAGCCGATCCCCAGGAAACACCGGGGAGCTGTTTTTT.

V usage is TRBV5-5 and J usage is TRBJ1-1, with TRBD1 matching 7 bases. V was clipped by 4 bases and J by 4 bases; unmatched bases: 7. Germline V gene data show CDR1 as SGHKS and CDR2 as YYEKEE (reference sequence). The CDR3 runs to 14 residues. The CDR3: CASSVLTGVTEAFF. In nucleotides, the CDR3 is TGTGCCAGCAGCGTACTAACAGGGGTCACTGAAGCTTTCTTT. The entire variable domain, with the rest obtained from reference TRBV5-5 and TRBJ1-1, is as follows: DAGVTQSPTHLIKTRGQQVTLRCSPISGHKSVSWYQQVLGQGPQFIFQYYEKEERGRGNFPDRFSARQFPNYSSELNVNALLLGDSALYLCASSVLTGVTEAFFGQGTRLTVV.

This clone was counted a few times. The V call is TRBV4-2, the J call TRBJ2-1, with 8 bases matching TRBD2. The V and J ends lost 0 bases and 4 bases, in that order; junction bases with no gene match: 14. This CDR3 is built from 19 residues. Germline CDR1 reads LGHNA; CDR2 reads YNFKEQ. CDR3 DNA sequence: TGTGCCAGCAGCCAAGACTTTTGGGAGACGGGGGGGGATTACAATGAGCAGTTCTTC. Protein: CASSQDFWETGGDYNEQFF.

This clone came up once. CDR3 sequence reads: CASSERVTSGGRFNEQFF. The CDR3, as DNA: TGTGCCAGCAGTGAAAGAGTCACTTCGGGGGGAAGGTTCAATGAGCAGTTCTTC. The rearrangement links TRBV2 to TRBJ2-1; 7 bases are a match to TRBD2. This CDR3 comprises 18 residues. Trimming at V came to 2 bases and at J to 6 bases, leaving 16 bases not matched to a gene. The germline gives CDR1 SNHLY, CDR2 FYNNEI.

Turning to this clone: This may stem from a read error, because a much larger clone lies one nucleotide away. The rearrangement uses TRBV25-1 and TRBJ2-2; 7 nucleotides match TRBD2. The CDR3 runs to 15 residues. Germline V gives CDR1 MGHDK, CDR2 SYGVNS. The V gene end was trimmed by 5 bases and the J gene end by 5 bases; junction bases not matched to a gene: 8. CDR3 sequence: CASSPSREGTGELFF. The CDR3 region has the DNA TGTGCCAGCAGTCCATCGAGGGAGGGGACCGGGGAGCTGTTTTTT.

This chain connects TRBV2 to TRBJ2-5; 9 nucleotides line up with TRBD2. Germline-derived CDR1 and CDR2 are SNHLY and FYNNEI. Germline trimming cut 5 bases from V and 4 bases from J; bases unmatched to any gene: 8. This CDR3 is 15 amino acids long. In nucleotides, the CDR3 is TGTGCCAGCAGTAGCTCGCCTAGCGGGACAGAGACCCAGTACTTC. It translates to CASSSSPSGTETQYF.

The chain combines TRBV30 with TRBJ1-1; D not certain. This CDR3 contains 18 residues. V shed 6 bases and J shed 4 bases, with 30 bases lying between them. The V gene's germline CDR1 is GTSNPN and CDR2 SVGIG (reference sequence). This CDR3 reads CACSLFGQAEFYVTEAFF. The CDR3 region has the DNA TGTGCCTGTTCGCTCTTTGGGCAGGCCGAGTTTTATGTCACTGAAGCTTTCTTT. Variable domain in full (rest from reference TRBV30 and TRBJ1-1): SQTIHQWPATLVQPVGSPLSLECTVEGTSNPNLYWYRQAAGRGLQLLFYSVGIGQISSEVPQNLSASRPQDRQFILSSKKLLLSDSGFYLCACSLFGQAEFYVTEAFFGQGTRLTVV.

This clone has a handful of counts. J is TRBJ1-5 and V is TRBV28; no definite D call. This CDR3 region has 15 residues. The germline V and J ends were trimmed by 6 bases and 2 bases, with 14 bases remaining between them. Germline CDR1 MDHEN, CDR2 SYDVKM. CDR3 in amino acids: CASRNPSGRNQPQHF. The DNA of the CDR3 is TGTGCCAGCAGAAATCCCTCAGGTCGCAATCAGCCCCAGCATTTT.

This chain joins TRBV27 and TRBJ1-2; D possibly corresponds to TRBD1 (6 bases). Per germline, CDR1 MNHEY and CDR2 SMNVEV (reference sequence). The V and J ends lost 4 bases and 7 bases respectively, with 19 bases between them. The CDR3 extends over 15 amino acids. Here the CDR3 reads CASSSSPSPQGGYTF. CDR3 sequence (DNA): TGTGCCAGCAGTTCATCCCCCTCCCCACAGGGTGGCTACACCTTC.

This rearrangement joins TRBV5-1 to TRBJ2-1; TRBD2 agrees at 8 bases. This CDR3 is 15 amino acids long. Germline V CDR1 and CDR2: SGHRS, YFSETQ. Germline trimming cut 2 bases from V and 3 bases from J; bases unmatched to any gene: 4. CDR3 loop: CASSFGGAVYNEQFF. The CDR3 nucleotides read TGCGCCAGCAGCTTCGGGGGGGCTGTCTACAATGAGCAGTTCTTC.

The rearrangement links TRBV4-1 to TRBJ1-1, with D uncertain. Germline CDR1 MGHRA, CDR2 YSYEKL. The CDR3 runs 15 residues. The V gene lost 4 bases and the J gene lost 0 bases, with 12 bases spanning the gap. As DNA, the CDR3 is TGCGCCAGCAGCCCCCGACAAGCTTTGAACACTGAAGCTTTCTTT. This encodes CASSPRQALNTEAFF.

The chain joins TRBV7-9 to TRBJ2-3; TRBD2 agrees at 7 bases. V trimming: 2 bases; J trimming: 2 bases; junction bases outside the gene matches: 13. The CDR3 length is 18 residues. Germline CDR1 SEHNR, CDR2 FQNEAQ (reference sequence). CDR3 sequence reads: CASSLSGLASGSTDTQYF. CDR3 nucleotides: TGTGCCAGCAGCTTATCTGGTTTGGCTAGCGGTTCCACAGATACGCAGTATTTT.

There are a few counts of this clone. The rearrangement joins TRBV2 to TRBJ2-7, with D tentatively TRBD1 (6 bases). Germline V gene sequence: CDR1 SNHLY, CDR2 FYNNEI. There are 13 residues in the CDR3. Trimming pared 6 bases from V and 6 bases from J, leaving 15 bases between. CDR3 amino acids: CASSPDSLGEQYF. In DNA, the CDR3 is TGTGCCAGCAGCCCGGACAGTTTAGGCGAGCAGTACTTC.

The rearrangement joins TRBV18 to TRBJ1-1; D might be TRBD1 (5 bases). The length of the CDR3 is 13 residues. V was trimmed by 1 base and J by 8 bases, leaving 11 bases between them. Germline lookup yields CDR1 KGHSH and CDR2 LQKENI. The CDR3 region is CASSPRQDREAFF. The DNA for the CDR3 is TGTGCCAGCTCACCACGACAAGACAGAGAAGCTTTCTTT.

The chain has TRBV5-1 and TRBJ2-7; 9 positions match TRBD2. CDR1 is SGHRS, CDR2 YFSETQ, per germline. The junction had 9 bases not matched to a gene; V was cut back by 0 bases and J by 5 bases. CDR3 length: 16 residues. Here the CDR3 DNA reads TGCGCCAGCAGCTTGGGATTTAGCGGGAGTCTCGACGAGCAGTACTTC. Residues: CASSLGFSGSLDEQYF.

J is TRBJ2-7 and V is TRBV6-1, with D perhaps TRBD1 (5 bases). This CDR3 comprises 14 residues. Per germline, CDR1 MNHNS and CDR2 SASEGT. With 3 bases removed from V and 3 bases from J, the gap between germline ends came to 12 bases. The CDR3 region has the DNA TGTGCCAGCAGTGATCTTGACAGATTCTACGAGCAGTACTTC. Translation: CASSDLDRFYEQYF.

V gene TRBV5-6 combines with J gene TRBJ1-2, with a possible D match to TRBD1 (6 bases). V was cut by 4 bases and J by 8 bases, with 15 bases left in between. Germline-derived CDR1 and CDR2 are SGHDT and YYEEEE. CDR3 length: 13 amino acids. CDR3 DNA sequence: TGTGCCAGCAGCGCCGCCAGGGGTGGCGGCTACACCTTC. It specifies CASSAARGGGYTF.

This chain links TRBV19 with TRBJ1-1; 7 bases line up with TRBD1. The germline V gene has CDR1 LNHDA and CDR2 SQIVND (reference sequence). V trimming: 5 bases; J trimming: 4 bases; junction bases outside the gene matches: 4. The CDR3 is 13 residues long. As DNA, the CDR3 is TGTGCCAGTAGTTACAGGGGTGGCACTGAAGCTTTCTTT. Translated, it gives CASSYRGGTEAFF. Combining the CDR3 with reference TRBV19 and TRBJ1-1 gives the whole variable domain DGGITQSPKYLFRKEGQNVTLSCEQNLNHDAMYWYRQDPGQGLRLIYYSQIVNDFQKGDIAEGYSVSREKKESFPLTVTSAQKNPTAFYLCASSYRGGTEAFFGQGTRLTVV.

DNA of the CDR3: TGTGCCAGCAGCTTGGCCCGACTGGGGAGGTATGGCTACACCTTC. Its protein is CASSLARLGRYGYTF. The chain recombines TRBV5-4 with TRBJ1-2; D remains unclear. CDR3 length equals 15 residues. From germline, CDR1 is SGHNT and CDR2 YYREEE (reference sequence). V shed 0 bases and J shed 5 bases, with 14 bases lying between them. Together with reference TRBV5-4 and TRBJ1-2, the CDR3 gives the full variable domain: ETGVTQSPTHLIKTRGQQVTLRCSSQSGHNTVSWYQQALGQGPQFIFQYYREEENGRGNFPPRFSGLQFPNYSSELNVNALELDDSALYLCASSLARLGRYGYTFGSGTRLTVV.

V is TRBV5-4 and J is TRBJ2-7, with D tentatively TRBD2 (6 bases). With 4 bases removed from V and 7 bases from J, the gap between germline ends came to 12 bases. The CDR3 is 12 residues long. CDR1 and CDR2 (germline): SGHNT, YYREEE (reference sequence). The CDR3 sequence is CASSLAGGEQYF. The CDR3 DNA is TGTGCCAGCAGCCTCGCCGGGGGAGAGCAGTACTTC. Combining the CDR3 with reference TRBV5-4 and TRBJ2-7 gives the whole variable domain ETGVTQSPTHLIKTRGQQVTLRCSSQSGHNTVSWYQQALGQGPQFIFQYYREEENGRGNFPPRFSGLQFPNYSSELNVNALELDDSALYLCASSLAGGEQYFGPGTRLTVT.

The chain joins TRBV5-1 to TRBJ2-1, with 11 bases that match TRBD2. The CDR3 runs 14 residues. Germline trimming cut 4 bases from V and 10 bases from J; bases unmatched to any gene: 7. The germline CDR1 and CDR2 sequences are SGHRS and YFSETQ. This CDR3 is CASSPGLAEGEQFF. The CDR3 DNA reads as TGCGCCAGCAGCCCGGGACTAGCGGAAGGAGAGCAGTTCTTC.